This TCR beta chain was found in a study of cytomegalovirus exposure and HLA in healthy donors (TCRdb year 2017). Concerning the study at large: In an earlier analysis of 587 of the donors, 276 Gb of sequence data and 90 million to 120 million unique TCR beta sequences from about 179 million T cells were reported. Roughly 300 gigabases of sequencing data and roughly 90 million unique TCR sequences were included in an early release covering around 650 HLA-typed donors. Of the roughly 410 genotyped donors, 75% to 85% were placed in the genetic ancestry cluster associated with self-reported Caucasian donors. The study aimed to test whether cataloging public T cell receptors could reveal signatures of past pathogen exposure. The T cell repertoires of roughly 660 subjects were profiled by immunosequencing and related to cytomegalovirus serostatus. In addition to the first cohort of about 650 subjects, a separate validation cohort of 120 different subjects was used. High-throughput TCR immunosequencing, statistical association of individual TCRs with disease status, and machine learning were combined to predict cytomegalovirus infection status. A later analysis re-analyzed previously published TCR beta repertoires from 500 to 700 donors and added high-resolution HLA genotyping to study TCR occurrence patterns. Rather than drawing on any new phenotypic data, the later analysis identified candidate immune exposures from TCR beta sequences and the way those sequences occurred across donors. To decide whether each TCR beta V gene segment behaved as functional or pseudogenic, an earlier analysis of nearly 600 of the donors relied on high-throughput TCR beta sequencing. Donor age, sex, ethnicity and CMV serostatus were compiled alongside the repertoire data. A later genetic analysis used genome-wide SNP genotypes for about three fifths of the 666 donors, treating that subset as a discovery cohort. Every discovery cohort repertoire had been produced on one sequencing platform. HLA typing included class I and class II loci at four-digit resolution. Typing coverage differed by locus: A, B, C, DRB1 and DQB1 were typed in roughly 629-630 donors, DQA1 in roughly 500, DPA1 in 600 to 610, and DPB1 in about 450. About five DR-DQ haplotypes were treated as single units for association and clustering because of strong linkage in the cohort. Among 300 to 500 genotyped donors of the cohort, an average of around 240,000 unique TCR beta nucleotide sequences was sequenced per donor, of which roughly 17% were non-productive.

Taken from the germline V gene, the CDR1 and CDR2 loops are MNHEY and SVGAGI. Its CDR3 holds 14 amino acids, cysteine through phenylalanine. Only the CDR3 DNA stays, 42 bases, in frame from base 1. V lost 7 bases and J lost 5 bases, and the count of bases not matched to a germline gene is 7. In total, around 600 healthy bone marrow donors made up the cohort. At the time of sampling, all cohort members were nominally healthy, though unrecorded immune exposures were likely present. The donor tested CMV seropositive and was one of the 289 seropositive cohort members. Each donor provided a peripheral blood sample, and peripheral blood mononuclear cells were used for TCR beta sequencing. The Qiagen DNeasy Blood Extraction Kit was used to extract genomic DNA from the blood cell samples. Broader findings and caveats from the paper: In vitro tests confirmed that a few of the cytomegalovirus-associated TCR beta chains recognize cytomegalovirus antigens. HLA typing was unavailable for some donors at each locus, so association tests used only the typed subset. Linkage disequilibrium might explain the correlated functional status among segregating V segments, but an unknown experimental factor could not be excluded. Some IMGT-functional V segments, including TRBV6-2 and TRBV6-3, could not be distinguished by the 87-base-pair reads and were therefore excluded. In the study, approximately 160 TCR beta chains were listed as associated with cytomegalovirus. Strong co-occurrence of HLA alleles, especially DR and DQ, made assigning TCR associations to individual alleles difficult. Roughly uniform sequencing depth across donors was assumed in presence/absence analyses, although this assumption may not hold. According to the authors, the approach could potentially be generalized to other disease states and immunological phenotypes. Several of the top co-occurrence clusters appeared to be linked to parvovirus B19, influenza, CMV and Epstein-Barr virus, according to a later analysis. This cohort had only TCR beta chains sequenced, and the lack of alpha or paired-chain data limited which features could be detected. In a later analysis, 15,000 to 20,000 TCR beta sequences were associated with specific HLA alleles at a false discovery rate of 0.05. Compared with the approximately 600-donor mean, donors in an Asian-associated ancestry cluster had fewer N-insertions in productive TCRs, according to a later genetic analysis. In a later analysis, HLA-associated TCR beta chains showed more clonal expansion and lower generation probabilities than non-associated chains that were equally common. In both the original and validation cohorts, the classifier was reported to diagnose cytomegalovirus status with high specificity and sensitivity. Most TCR sequences were observed very rarely across donors, whereas some public TCRs were present in many individuals. A cluster of highly shared sequence variants was judged likely to be a technical artifact of the sequencing pipeline. A further reported finding was that TCR beta sequences accurately predicted the HLA-A and HLA-B alleles for most subjects in the first cohort. Because counts were too low, seventeen rarely observed V segments, including chromosome 9 orphons, were excluded from the earlier analysis of 587 of the donors. According to a later analysis, TCR association rates differed among HLA loci, with DRB1 alleles showing the most associated TCRs and HLA-C alleles showing the fewest. In a later analysis, most CMV-associated TCR beta chains were found to appear HLA-restricted, with HLA associations seemingly driven largely by CMV exposure. An earlier analysis of 587 of the donors showed that most TCR beta V segments appeared in productive rearrangements either about 87% or about 30% of the time, which broadly matched IMGT annotations. The only immune exposure information available for the cohort was CMV serostatus. An association between a missense DCLRE1C variant and V-gene and J-gene trimming of TCR beta chains was found in a later genetic analysis and replicated in an independent cohort.

Library prep was done by the immunoSEQ multiplex PCR assay. The multiplex PCR relied on a mix of 60 forward primers for TCR Vbeta segments and 13 reverse primers for TCR Jbeta segments. The CDR3 region of rearranged TCR beta genes was amplified from genomic DNA with a multiplex PCR assay. The Illumina HiSeq System was used to sequence the amplified TCR beta libraries as 87-base-pair reads. As for how the authors treated the data: Across the 700 or so repertoires, a later analysis counted 60 million to 90 million unique TCR beta chains, roughly 11 million of which were shared by at least two donors. Raw reads were error-corrected and collapsed into unique sequences by a nearest-neighbor algorithm in which closely related sequences were merged to remove PCR and sequencing errors. V, D and J gene segments were assigned by aligning CDR3 sequences to IMGT reference sequences. For a sequence to be retained, a match of at least six nucleotides to both a V gene segment and a J gene segment was required. A rearrangement counted as productive if the CDR3 had no stop codons and remained in frame with V and J, and every other rearrangement counted as non-productive. Following IMGT convention, CDR3 was defined as the stretch from the second conserved V-encoded cysteine to the conserved J-encoded phenylalanine. Sequences without an unambiguous match to a single V gene segment were excluded from the earlier analysis of about 600 of the donors. An earlier analysis of about 590 of the donors classified V segments as functional when productive rearrangements were above 56.7% and as segregating when the standard deviation between donors was above 5%. A statistical classification framework was developed to diagnose cytomegalovirus status using the catalog of TCR beta chain sequences. V and J gene assignment, in a later analysis, came from comparing TCR nucleotide sequences with IMGT/GENE-DB human TR gene sequences. The TCRdist pipeline was used in a later analysis to assign CDR3 sequences and most-parsimonious VDJ recombination scenarios. A later analysis defined each TCR beta chain by its CDR3 amino acid sequence plus V-gene family, and excluded reads lacking a unique V-gene family. A later analysis removed roughly 590 highly shared, low-generation-probability nucleotide sequences to deal with suspected cross-contamination and a sequencing artifact. In a later analysis, a clonal expansion index for each public chain was calculated from normalized within-repertoire ranks of inferred template counts. In a later analysis, generation probabilities were computed with a VDJ recombination model fitted to out-of-frame rearrangements, and the resulting probabilities were checked against IGoR. In a later analysis, hypergeometric tests were used to score TCR-TCR, TCR-HLA and TCR-CMV co-occurrence, with a repertoire-size bias correction applied to TCR pairs. In a later analysis, false discovery rates were estimated by permuting HLA or CMV assignments 20 times. In a later analysis, co-occurring TCRs were grouped using DBSCAN, and TCRdist sequence similarity was added for clustering within HLA-allele-positive subsets. Repertoires with fewer than 30,000 or more than 120,000 public chains, plus five repertoires with anomalous nucleotide sharing, were excluded from co-occurrence clustering. TCRdb obtained this table from immuneACCESS and retained in-frame rearrangements with V and J assigned. These tables miss some clones; where compared with another copy, unresolved V genes account for less than half of the shortfall, and the remainder is unexplained. The DNA was the basis for D and trimming; V, J and clone size are from that table. In all, the sample holds 150,000 to 200,000 clones, and over 60% of those were seen once. The ten top clones hold roughly 6% of the sample.

As for this clone: What this receptor recognizes is not known. No quality values exist for individual bases; no much larger clone is one base distant.

The TCR originated in a man aged 35-49 years in good health and CMV-seropositive. Sequencing was carried out using PBMCs. Recombination joined TRBV6-5 with TRBJ1-5, with TRBD1 identical over 8 junction bases. The encoded CDR3 is CASTSGTGYQPQHF. The nucleotides are TGTGCCAGCACCTCCGGGACAGGATATCAGCCCCAGCATTTT.